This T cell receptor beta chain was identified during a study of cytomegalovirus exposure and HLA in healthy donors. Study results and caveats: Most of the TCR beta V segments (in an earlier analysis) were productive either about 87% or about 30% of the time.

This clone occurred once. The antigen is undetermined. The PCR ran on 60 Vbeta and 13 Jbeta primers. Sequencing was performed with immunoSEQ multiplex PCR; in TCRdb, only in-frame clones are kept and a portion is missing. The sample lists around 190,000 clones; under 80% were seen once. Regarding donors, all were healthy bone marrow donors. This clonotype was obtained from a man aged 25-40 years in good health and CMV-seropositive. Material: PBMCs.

CDR3 bases: TGTGCCAGCAGTTACCCGGGGCTAGCGGGGTCGGTCGAGCAGTACTTC. Amino acid sequence: CASSYPGLAGSVEQYF. V is TRBV6-5 and J is TRBJ2-5, with 9 bases fitting TRBD2. TRBJ2-7 matches the DNA end more closely, so the J call is doubtful. CDR1 MNHEY and CDR2 SVGAGI come from the germline V gene. This CDR3 spans 16 amino acids.